This T cell receptor beta chain was profiled in a study of CXCR3-negative and CXCR3-positive naive CD8 T cells. Per the germline V gene, CDR1 is LGHDT and CDR2 is YNNKEL (reference sequence). There are 19 residues in the CDR3. Carrying UMI labels, the TRB cDNA libraries were prepared through 5' RACE. TCRdb re-analyzed the 5' RACE reads; it lists each CDR3 protein once, without DNA. The sample holds around 57,000 distinct CDR3 sequences. Material for sequencing was memory CD8+ T cells from blood. The sequence derives from a human donor in good health. Some clones in this sample may be carry-over from other donors' samples. The V call is TRBV3-1, the J call TRBJ2-2; there is no DNA to check the TCRdb D call of TRBD2. CDR3 region: CASSHIAGVRILNTGELFF. Complete variable domain (other parts from reference TRBV3-1 and TRBJ2-2): DTAVSQTPKYLVTQMGNDKSIKCEQNLGHDTMYWYKQDSKKFLKIMFSYNNKELIINETVPNRFSPKSPDKAHLNLHINSLELGDSAVYFCASSHIAGVRILNTGELFFGEGSRLTVL.